These 19 T cell receptor beta chains were all obtained from the same sample, sequenced in a study of blood T cell repertoires in COVID-19. Generated by immunoSEQ multiplex PCR, the TCRdb table keeps only in-frame clones and is missing some. The sample carries around 100,000 clones, more than 90% recorded once. Sequencing was performed on peripheral blood. The receptor set was obtained from a man aged 70-80 years with acute or convalescent COVID-19.

The chain recombines TRBV10-1 with TRBJ2-1; TRBD2 matches 11 bases. CDR3 size: 17 residues. CDR1 is WNHNN and CDR2 is SYGVQD in the germline V gene (reference sequence). Trimming cost V 2 bases and J 8 bases; bases outside gene matches: 11. The CDR3 region is CASSEASGGNFAYEQFF. CDR3 in DNA: TGCGCCAGCAGTGAGGCTAGCGGGGGGAATTTCGCATATGAGCAGTTCTTC.

The chain couples TRBV11-2 to TRBJ1-4; TRBD1 is a possible D gene (5 bases). Germline assignment: CDR1 SGHAT and CDR2 FQNNGV. V lost 5 bases, J lost 12 bases, and 13 bases lay in between. The CDR3 spans 12 residues. The CDR3 nucleotides read TGTGCCAGCAGCACATCCGTAGGGGAACTGTTTTTT. Residues: CASSTSVGELFF.

V gene TRBV19 combines with J gene TRBJ2-1; the match to TRBD2 covers 9 bases. From germline, CDR1 is LNHDA and CDR2 SQIVND (reference sequence). The CDR3 loop spans 15 amino acids. J was trimmed by 7 bases and V by 3 bases; bases with no gene match: 7. CDR3 DNA: TGTGCCAGTAGTATGTACGCGGGAGGGTTGAATGAGCAGTTCTTC. Translation gives CASSMYAGGLNEQFF. The variable domain in full, with the rest retrieved from reference TRBV19 and TRBJ2-1, is DGGITQSPKYLFRKEGQNVTLSCEQNLNHDAMYWYRQDPGQGLRLIYYSQIVNDFQKGDIAEGYSVSREKKESFPLTVTSAQKNPTAFYLCASSMYAGGLNEQFFGPGTRLTVL.

The rearrangement uses TRBV3-1 (or the pseudogene TRBV3-2) and TRBJ1-2; possible D gene TRBD1, 5 bases. The CDR3 is 12 residues long. Trimming pared 5 bases from V and 8 bases from J, leaving 12 bases between. Germline CDR1 reads LGHDT; CDR2 reads YNNKEL (reference sequence). CDR3 sequence: CASSVPGKGYTF. The CDR3, as DNA: TGTGCCAGCAGCGTACCAGGGAAGGGCTACACCTTC.

The chain has TRBV5-1 and TRBJ1-1; the D is unclear. Germline values: CDR1 SGHRS, CDR2 YFSETQ. This CDR3 is built from 12 residues. Trimming stripped 4 bases from V and 0 bases from J, with 4 bases between. This chain's CDR3 is CASSELNTEAFF. CDR3 coding DNA: TGCGCCAGCAGCGAGCTGAACACTGAAGCTTTCTTT. The complete variable domain, with remaining parts taken from reference TRBV5-1 and TRBJ1-1, reads KAGVTQTPRYLIKTRGQQVTLSCSPISGHRSVSWYQQTPGQGLQFLFEYFSETQRNKGNFPGRFSGRQFSNSRSEMNVSTLELGDSALYLCASSELNTEAFFGQGTRLTVV.

The chain links TRBV3-1 (or the pseudogene TRBV3-2) to TRBJ2-7, with 9 nucleotides matching TRBD2. With 0 bases clipped from V and 3 bases from J, the junction kept 9 bases outside the gene matches. Germline V gene sequence: CDR1 LGHDT, CDR2 YNNKEL (reference sequence). CDR3 size: 17 residues. The CDR3 spells CASSQDFLAGGVYEQYF. As DNA, the CDR3 is TGTGCCAGCAGCCAAGACTTCCTGGCGGGGGGGGTCTACGAGCAGTACTTC.

The rearrangement links TRBV3-1 (or the pseudogene TRBV3-2) to TRBJ1-1; unclear D gene. This CDR3 region has 14 residues. Germline V gene lookup returns CDR1 LGHDT and CDR2 YNNKEL (reference sequence). Trimming took 1 base from V and 1 from J, leaving 7 bases between them. Here the CDR3 reads CASSQGEGNTEAFF. CDR3 in DNA: TGTGCCAGCAGCCAAGGGGAGGGGAACACTGAAGCTTTCTTT.

The chain has TRBV6-5 and TRBJ1-5; 9 bases agree with TRBD1. CDR1 and CDR2 (germline): MNHEY, SVGAGI. Trimming cost V 6 bases and J 4 bases; bases outside gene matches: 7. The length of the CDR3 is 15 residues. CDR3 amino acids: CASRTDRGINQPQHF. The CDR3 DNA sequence: TGTGCCAGCAGGACCGACAGGGGGATTAATCAGCCCCAGCATTTT.

This chain connects TRBV2 to TRBJ1-4; no reliable D call. The length of the CDR3 is 16 residues. The V gene lost 0 bases and the J gene lost 5 bases, with 13 bases spanning the gap. The germline V gene encodes CDR1 SNHLY and CDR2 FYNNEI. The CDR3 coding sequence is TGTGCCAGCAGTGAAGCCGTGGGCCTGATCAATGAAAAACTGTTTTTT. As protein: CASSEAVGLINEKLFF.

CDR3 sequence (DNA): TGTGCCAGCAGTTTAGGTGGGACAGGGTACGGCAATCAGCCCCAGCATTTT. Translation gives CASSLGGTGYGNQPQHF. The rearrangement joins TRBV28 to TRBJ1-5, with 9 bases lining up with TRBD1. Germline lookup yields CDR1 MDHEN and CDR2 SYDVKM. The junction had 7 bases not matched to a gene; V was cut back by 2 bases and J by 2 bases. The CDR3 contains 17 residues.

The J gene is TRBJ1-1, the V gene TRBV7-2; TRBD1 matches 7 bases. The CDR3 is 14 amino acids. Per the germline V gene, CDR1 is SGHTA and CDR2 is FQGNSA. Unmatched junction bases numbered 9, after V lost 1 base and J lost 10 bases. CDR3 DNA: TGTGCCAGCAGCTTAGAGGGCAGGGGGAGACGAGCTTTCTTT. Translated, it gives CASSLEGRGRRAFF.

The chain links TRBV2 to TRBJ2-4; the match to TRBD1 covers 12 bases. V dropped 9 bases and J dropped 8; count of bases not matched to a gene: 8. This CDR3 is 14 amino acids long. Per the germline V gene, CDR1 is SNHLY and CDR2 is FYNNEI. The CDR3 loop reads CASGPGQGADIQYF. The CDR3 nucleotides are TGTGCCAGTGGGCCGGGACAGGGGGCTGACATTCAGTACTTC.

This chain uses TRBV5-1 with TRBJ1-2, with 8 bases fitting TRBD1. The length of the CDR3 is 14 residues. Germline assignment: CDR1 SGHRS and CDR2 YFSETQ. Trimming took 2 bases from V and 4 from J; bases not matched to a gene: 4. CDR3 coding DNA: TGCGCCAGCAGCTTCACCGGGACAGGCTATGGCTACACCTTC. Its protein is CASSFTGTGYGYTF.

V is TRBV5-4 and J is TRBJ2-1; D not certain. The V end was cut by 4 bases, the J end by 7 bases, with 18 bases between. The CDR3 runs 15 residues. Germline loops: CDR1 SGHNT, CDR2 YYREEE (reference sequence). The CDR3 DNA follows: TGTGCCAGCAGCCTCACACAGACGGATTGGAATGAGCAGTTCTTC. Translation gives CASSLTQTDWNEQFF.

The chain is built from TRBV30 and TRBJ2-1, with D perhaps matching TRBD1 (5 bases). Trimming cost V 4 bases and J 4 bases, with 14 bases left between them. Germline values: CDR1 GTSNPN, CDR2 SVGIG (reference sequence). CDR3 size: 14 residues. The CDR3 loop is CAWIEPGRYNEQFF. CDR3 nucleotides: TGTGCCTGGATTGAGCCAGGGCGGTACAATGAGCAGTTCTTC.

This chain connects TRBV5-1 to TRBJ2-3, with 9 nucleotides matching TRBD2. CDR1 SGHRS and CDR2 YFSETQ come from the germline V gene. The V and J ends lost 4 bases and 5 bases, in that order; junction bases with no gene match: 2. The CDR3 covers 13 residues. The CDR3 bases are TGCGCCAGCAGCGTAGCGGGGGTAGATACGCAGTATTTT. It is translated as CASSVAGVDTQYF.

The rearrangement links TRBV3-1 (or the pseudogene TRBV3-2) to TRBJ1-2; D is ambiguous. The CDR3 has 15 amino acids. CDR1 is LGHDT, CDR2 YNNKEL, per germline (reference sequence). The V end was cut by 1 base, the J end by 0 bases, with 9 bases between. The CDR3 region has the DNA TGTGCCAGCAGCCAAGGGTCAGAAGCTAACTATGGCTACACCTTC. It yields the protein CASSQGSEANYGYTF.

The V gene is TRBV6-2 or TRBV6-3, the J gene TRBJ2-7; D not certain. This CDR3 region has 16 residues. V gave up 6 bases and J gave up 5 bases, with 23 bases separating them. Per germline, CDR1 MNHEY and CDR2 SVGEGT. CDR3 nucleotide sequence: TGTGCCAGCAGCCCCCCCCGACTTGGTACGTACCACGAGCAGTACTTC. Residues: CASSPPRLGTYHEQYF.

J is TRBJ2-5 and V is TRBV6-4, with D possibly being TRBD1 (6 bases). Trimming left V 8 bases short and J 2 bases short, with 15 bases between. The CDR3 runs 14 residues. The germline V gene has CDR1 MRHNA and CDR2 SNTAGT. CDR3 in DNA: TGTGCCAGCTCTAAGGACAGCAGGCAAGAGACCCAGTACTTC. This codes for CASSKDSRQETQYF.